A single sample is the source of the 16 T cell receptor beta chains below, sequenced in a study of technical replicates of blood from a few donors. The method was immunoSEQ multiplex PCR; TCRdb's version includes in-frame clones alone and lacks a portion of them. The sample lists tens of thousands of clones; about 92% were seen once. Sequences were obtained from T cells isolated from PBMCs. These receptors were collected from a human donor in good health.

The chain joins TRBV21-1 to TRBJ2-7; the D segment call TRBD1 is taken from the table without a DNA check. TRBV21-1 corresponds to a pseudogene. This CDR3 spans 14 amino acids. CDR3 DNA: TGTGCCAGCACCACGGGACACCAGGTTGGCGAGCAGTACTTC. Amino acid sequence: CASTTGHQVGEQYF.

The chain joins TRBV30 to TRBJ2-3, with D perhaps TRBD2 (6 bases). With 4 bases removed from V and 8 bases from J, the gap between germline ends came to 19 bases. This CDR3 comprises 14 residues. Germline V gene lookup returns CDR1 GTSNPN and CDR2 SVGIG (reference sequence). The CDR3 spells CAWTLASDLGTQYF. The CDR3, as DNA: TGTGCCTGGACTCTCGCTAGCGACCTAGGTACGCAGTATTTT.

The chain links TRBV25-1 to TRBJ2-1, with 9 bases matching TRBD2. Trimming took 4 bases from V and 8 from J; bases not matched to a gene: 6. The germline V gene encodes CDR1 MGHDK and CDR2 SYGVNS. This CDR3 is built from 14 residues. The CDR3 sequence: CASSVAGVADEQFF. In nucleotides, the CDR3 is TGTGCCAGCAGTGTAGCGGGGGTTGCTGATGAGCAGTTCTTC.

The J gene is TRBJ1-4, the V gene TRBV7-9, with 10 nucleotides matching TRBD1. Germline assignment: CDR1 SEHNR and CDR2 FQNEAQ (reference sequence). J gave up 0 bases and V 5 bases, and 12 bases lay outside the gene matches. The CDR3 has 19 residues. The CDR3 loop reads CASSDRPRQGAPTNEKLFF. CDR3 DNA: TGTGCCAGCAGCGACCGCCCTAGACAGGGGGCCCCAACTAATGAAAAACTGTTTTTT.

The chain has TRBV10-1 and TRBJ2-7, with D uncertain. The V and J ends lost 4 bases and 0 bases respectively, with 10 bases between them. There are 14 residues in the CDR3. The germline CDR1 and CDR2 sequences are WNHNN and SYGVQD (reference sequence). The CDR3 DNA follows: TGCGCCAGCAGTGGATTTACGAGCTCCTACGAGCAGTACTTC. This encodes CASSGFTSSYEQYF.

The chain carries TRBV7-9 and TRBJ2-7; D is perhaps TRBD2 (6 bases). The CDR3 totals 17 residues. V was shortened by 1 base and J by 3 bases, with 19 bases between the two germline ends. Looked up from germline, CDR1 is SEHNR and CDR2 is FQNEAQ (reference sequence). CDR3 sequence reads: CASSLGARRDGFYEQYF. The CDR3 nucleotides are TGTGCCAGCAGCTTAGGGGCCAGGAGGGACGGGTTCTACGAGCAGTACTTC.

The chain carries TRBV11-2 and TRBJ1-2; TRBD1 aligns across 9 bases. The ends lost 5 bases at V and 4 bases at J; junction bases unmatched: 2. The germline V gene has CDR1 SGHAT and CDR2 FQNNGV. The CDR3 extends over 13 amino acids. CDR3 protein: CASSTDRGYGYTF. CDR3 DNA: TGTGCCAGCAGCACGGACAGGGGCTATGGCTACACCTTC.

CDR3 sequence (DNA): TGTGCCAGCAGCCCCATAGCGGGGGGATACAATGAGCAGTTCTTC. Translated: CASSPIAGGYNEQFF. The chain couples TRBV6-5 to TRBJ2-1, with 10 bases fitting TRBD2. The CDR3 has 15 residues. CDR1 and CDR2 (germline): MNHEY, SVGAGI. V lost 6 bases to trimming and J lost 4 bases; unmatched junction nucleotides: 6.

This clone has just one count. This CDR3 is CASSLGTGGNEQFF. Here the CDR3 DNA reads TGTGCCAGCAGCTTGGGGACAGGGGGCAATGAGCAGTTCTTC. The chain combines TRBV5-4 with TRBJ2-1, with TRBD1 matching over 10 bases. The CDR3 loop spans 14 amino acids. The ends lost 0 bases at V and 6 bases at J; junction bases unmatched: 0. Germline lookup yields CDR1 SGHNT and CDR2 YYREEE (reference sequence).

This chain uses TRBV5-5 with TRBJ2-2; no clear D. The CDR3 consists of 15 residues. Trimming removed 5 bases from V and 6 bases from J, with 17 bases in between. Germline assignment: CDR1 SGHKS and CDR2 YYEKEE (reference sequence). The CDR3 sequence: CASSFDIRWAGELFF. DNA for the CDR3: TGTGCCAGCAGTTTTGACATTCGGTGGGCCGGGGAGCTGTTTTTT.

V is TRBV5-4 and J is TRBJ1-2, with D possibly matching TRBD1 (6 bases). This CDR3 has 16 residues. Per the germline V gene, CDR1 is SGHNT and CDR2 is YYREEE (reference sequence). Trimming stripped 4 bases from V and 4 bases from J, with 20 bases between. In DNA form, the CDR3 reads TGTGCCAGCAGCCCCGGTCTAGGGGGTTTTAGCTATGGCTACACCTTC. Translated: CASSPGLGGFSYGYTF. Supplemented by reference TRBV5-4 and TRBJ1-2, the full variable domain reads ETGVTQSPTHLIKTRGQQVTLRCSSQSGHNTVSWYQQALGQGPQFIFQYYREEENGRGNFPPRFSGLQFPNYSSELNVNALELDDSALYLCASSPGLGGFSYGYTFGSGTRLTVV.

Written as DNA, the CDR3 is TGCGCCAGCAGCCAATTAATCAGGCAGTTTGCTGAAGCTTTCTTT. Its protein is CASSQLIRQFAEAFF. This chain uses TRBV4-1 with TRBJ1-1; D ambiguous. The CDR3 contains 15 residues. Between the trimmed V and J ends, which lost 2 bases and 6 bases, there was a span of 16 bases. In germline, CDR1 is MGHRA, CDR2 YSYEKL.

The rearrangement joins TRBV5-1 to TRBJ1-1; D unresolved. Germline CDR1 and CDR2: SGHRS and YFSETQ. The CDR3 consists of 15 residues. Trimming cost V 2 bases and J 1 base, with 12 bases left between them. The CDR3 region is CASSFSPLSNTEAFF. The CDR3 coding sequence is TGCGCCAGCAGCTTTTCCCCTCTTTCGAACACTGAAGCTTTCTTT.

CDR3 region: CASSGPTARHTGELFF. CDR3 bases: TGTGCCAGCAGTGGCCCGACAGCAAGACACACCGGGGAGCTGTTTTTT. V is TRBV25-1 and J is TRBJ2-2; weak D call: TRBD1 (5 bases). V lost 4 bases and J 3 bases, leaving 15 bases between the germline ends. Looked up from germline, CDR1 is MGHDK and CDR2 is SYGVNS. CDR3 length: 16 amino acids.

This sequence joins TRBV11-3 and TRBJ2-1, with 8 nucleotides matching TRBD1. Looked up from germline, CDR1 is SGHNT and CDR2 is YENEEA. This CDR3 comprises 16 residues. After removal of 1 base from V and 4 bases from J, the junction contained 6 bases not matched to a gene. The CDR3 here is CASSLAGQGSYNEQFF. The DNA for the CDR3 is TGTGCCAGCAGCTTAGCCGGACAGGGCAGTTACAATGAGCAGTTCTTC. The entire variable domain, with the rest obtained from reference TRBV11-3 and TRBJ2-1, is as follows: EAGVVQSPRYKIIEKKQPVAFWCNPISGHNTLYWYLQNLGQGPELLIRYENEEAVDDSQLPKDRFSAERLKGVDSTLKIQPAELGDSAVYLCASSLAGQGSYNEQFFGPGTRLTVL.

This chain uses TRBV19 with TRBJ1-2, with D possibly being TRBD1 (6 bases). The germline V gene encodes CDR1 LNHDA and CDR2 SQIVND (reference sequence). The ends were cut back, 7 bases at V and 4 bases at J, with 13 bases in the middle. This CDR3 is built from 13 residues. The CDR3 bases are TGTGCCAGTACGGACAGTACAGTCTATGGCTACACCTTC. As protein: CASTDSTVYGYTF.